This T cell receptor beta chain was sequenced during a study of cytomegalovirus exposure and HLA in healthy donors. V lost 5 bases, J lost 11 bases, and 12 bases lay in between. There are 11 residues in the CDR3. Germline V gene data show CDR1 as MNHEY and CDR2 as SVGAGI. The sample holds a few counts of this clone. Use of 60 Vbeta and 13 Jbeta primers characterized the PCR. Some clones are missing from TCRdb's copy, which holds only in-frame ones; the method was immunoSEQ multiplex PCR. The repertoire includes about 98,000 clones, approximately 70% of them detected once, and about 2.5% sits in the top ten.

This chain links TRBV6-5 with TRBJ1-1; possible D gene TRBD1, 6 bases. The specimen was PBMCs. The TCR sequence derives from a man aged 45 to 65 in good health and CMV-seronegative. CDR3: CASSRRGIAFF. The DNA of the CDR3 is TGTGCCAGCAGTAGAAGGGGGATTGCTTTCTTT.